This T cell receptor beta chain was found in a study of metastatic and nonmetastatic thyroid tumors. Original analysis: A classifier of distant metastasis in papillary thyroid cancer was built from CDR3 differences (across clinicopathological groups). Through MiXCR, TCRdb re-clonotyped the PCR reads. Clone size and V and J calls follow TCRdb, not the original study. The data show about 48,000 clones, with approximately 24% seen just once and approximately 3.6% held by the top ten. No patient had received any treatment before thyroid surgery. The CDR3 runs 19 residues. This receptor was identified in a male donor with papillary thyroid cancer or a benign thyroid nodule (not recorded which). Some clones in this sample may be carry-over from other donors' samples. What was sequenced was blood. This sequence joins TRBV21-1 and TRBJ2-3; the D segment call TRBD1 is taken from the table without a DNA check. TRBV21-1 is noted as a pseudogene. The CDR3 DNA reads as TGTGCCAGCAGCAAATGGATGACAGGGGGCGGCGGGGGCACAGATACGCAGTATTTT. Translated: CASSKWMTGGGGGTDTQYF.